This entry lists 32 T cell receptor beta chains sequenced from one sample in a study of OX40 agonist ivuxolimab in advanced cancers. The assay was immunoSEQ multiplex PCR, and TCRdb's table has in-frame clones only and misses some. The data contain roughly 61,000 clones, 82% of them singletons. The sequences come from CD4+ or CD8+ T cells sorted from blood, collected in a trial of the OX40 agonist ivuxolimab. These receptors originate from an adult with an advanced solid tumor such as melanoma, head and neck, liver or kidney cancer.

V is TRBV5-1 and J is TRBJ1-1; 7 bases are shared with TRBD1. The junction had 3 bases not matched to a gene; V was cut back by 0 bases and J by 4 bases. The germline CDR1 and CDR2 sequences are SGHRS and YFSETQ. The CDR3 has 14 residues. In nucleotides, the CDR3 is TGCGCCAGCAGCTTGGAGGACAGGAGCACTGAAGCTTTCTTT. It translates to CASSLEDRSTEAFF.

The V and J genes are TRBV4-1 and TRBJ2-5, with 11 bases that match TRBD2. Germline-derived CDR1 and CDR2 are MGHRA and YSYEKL. The CDR3 runs 15 residues. J was trimmed by 5 bases and V by 4 bases; bases with no gene match: 6. CDR3 DNA: TGCGCCAGCAGCCCAGGGACTAGCGGAAAGGAGACCCAGTACTTC. Amino acids: CASSPGTSGKETQYF.

V is TRBV5-6 and J is TRBJ1-5; a possible D gene is TRBD1 (6 bases). Deletions cut 0 bases from V and 2 bases from J, with 21 bases between. The CDR3 extends over 19 amino acids. Germline CDR1 reads SGHDT; CDR2 reads YYEEEE. CDR3 in DNA: TGTGCCAGCAGCTTGGTATCCAGGGGTGTTGACTTAGGCAATCAGCCCCAGCATTTT. It translates to CASSLVSRGVDLGNQPQHF.

The chain couples TRBV6-5 to TRBJ2-1; 7 positions agree with TRBD2. The CDR3 is 15 amino acids. V lost 2 bases and J lost 8; bases outside the gene matches: 9. CDR1 MNHEY and CDR2 SVGAGI come from the germline V gene. The CDR3, as DNA: TGTGCCAGCAGTTACGTGGGGGAGGGCTCCGATGAGCAGTTCTTC. Its protein product is CASSYVGEGSDEQFF.

The chain links TRBV18 to TRBJ2-7; no clear D gene. CDR3 length: 15 amino acids. Germline CDR1 KGHSH, CDR2 LQKENI. The V end was cut by 3 bases, the J end by 1 base, with 13 bases between. The CDR3 loop reads CASSPFKPGSYEQYF. For the CDR3, the DNA is TGTGCCAGCTCACCGTTCAAACCTGGGTCCTACGAGCAGTACTTC. The complete variable domain, with remaining parts taken from reference TRBV18 and TRBJ2-7, reads NAGVMQNPRHLVRRRGQEARLRCSPMKGHSHVYWYRQLPEEGLKFMVYLQKENIIDESGMPKERFSAEFPKEGPSILRIQQVVRGDSAAYFCASSPFKPGSYEQYFGPGTRLTVT.

J is TRBJ1-1 and V is TRBV10-3, with a weak D call TRBD1 (6 bases). The CDR3 has 15 residues. Per germline, CDR1 ENHRY and CDR2 SYGVKD. Deletions cut 6 bases from V and 1 base from J, with 15 bases between. CDR3: CAIRKVQGPNTEAFF. The CDR3 bases are TGTGCCATCAGGAAGGTACAGGGCCCGAACACTGAAGCTTTCTTT.

V is TRBV9 and J is TRBJ2-7; TRBD2 aligns across 8 bases. V was clipped by 4 bases and J by 5 bases; unmatched bases: 17. Germline values: CDR1 SGDLS, CDR2 YYNGEE. The CDR3 loop spans 17 amino acids. CDR3 coding DNA: TGTGCCAGCAGCCCCCGGCAAGAGACTAGCGTAATCCACGAGCAGTACTTC. Protein: CASSPRQETSVIHEQYF.

The rearrangement uses TRBV30 and TRBJ1-4; TRBD1 agrees at 9 bases. Germline V gene sequence: CDR1 GTSNPN, CDR2 SVGIG (reference sequence). The CDR3 is made up of 13 amino acids. V shed 6 bases and J 7 bases; nucleotides not matched to a gene: 6. CDR3 bases: TGTGCCTGCCCGGGACAGGGAGGTGAAAAACTGTTTTTT. This encodes CACPGQGGEKLFF. The full variable domain, completed using reference TRBV30 and TRBJ1-4, is SQTIHQWPATLVQPVGSPLSLECTVEGTSNPNLYWYRQAAGRGLQLLFYSVGIGQISSEVPQNLSASRPQDRQFILSSKKLLLSDSGFYLCACPGQGGEKLFFGSGTQLSVL.

The chain links TRBV6-6 to TRBJ1-1, with D perhaps TRBD1 (5 bases). Per the germline V gene, CDR1 is MNHNY and CDR2 is SVGAGI (reference sequence). V was clipped by 11 bases and J by 4 bases, with 11 bases between them. CDR3 length: 11 amino acids. CDR3 sequence: CAVIRGTEAFF. DNA of the CDR3: TGTGCCGTAATAAGGGGCACTGAAGCTTTCTTT.

J is TRBJ2-4 and V is TRBV6-5; D gene uncertain. CDR1 MNHEY and CDR2 SVGAGI come from the germline V gene. The CDR3 loop spans 14 amino acids. V dropped 6 bases and J dropped 3 bases, with 12 bases sitting between them. CDR3 nucleotides: TGTGCCAGCAGCGGAATCAGGAGCAAAAACATTCAGTACTTC. It is translated as CASSGIRSKNIQYF.

V and J are TRBV10-3 and TRBJ2-2; D unclear. The ends were cut back, 4 bases at V and 3 bases at J, with 9 bases in the middle. CDR1 and CDR2 (germline): ENHRY, SYGVKD. This CDR3 has 14 amino acids. The chain's CDR3 is CAISALIDTGELFF. In nucleotides, the CDR3 is TGTGCCATCAGTGCTCTAATAGACACCGGGGAGCTGTTTTTT.

The chain combines TRBV2 with TRBJ2-2, with D perhaps matching TRBD1 (5 bases). V lost 4 bases and J 0 bases, leaving 12 bases between the germline ends. There are 16 residues in the CDR3. The germline gives CDR1 SNHLY, CDR2 FYNNEI. CDR3 bases: TGTGCCAGCAGTGGTAGGACAAGTGCGAACACCGGGGAGCTGTTTTTT. As protein: CASSGRTSANTGELFF.

This clone was observed a handful of times. This chain links TRBV7-9 with TRBJ1-4; D gene uncertain. Trimming left V 3 bases short and J 5 bases short, with 7 bases between. The germline CDR1 and CDR2 sequences are SEHNR and FQNEAQ (reference sequence). CDR3 length: 13 residues. CDR3 bases: TGTGCCAGCAGCTTTGACAAAAATGAAAAACTGTTTTTT. Translation: CASSFDKNEKLFF.

CDR3 residues: CASSLATGLWDTEAFF. The CDR3 DNA sequence: TGTGCCAGCAGCTTGGCCACAGGGTTATGGGACACTGAAGCTTTCTTT. The rearrangement uses TRBV5-6 and TRBJ1-1; D perhaps matches TRBD1 (6 bases). Trimming cost V 0 bases and J 3 bases, with 15 bases left between them. The CDR3 loop spans 16 amino acids. Germline CDR1 is SGHDT and CDR2 is YYEEEE.

This chain connects TRBV30 to TRBJ2-7; 7 nucleotides match TRBD1. With 5 bases clipped from V and 6 bases from J, the junction kept 4 bases outside the gene matches. CDR1 is GTSNPN and CDR2 is SVGIG in the germline V gene (reference sequence). The CDR3 is 11 residues long. CDR3 sequence (DNA): TGTGCCTGGGGGACAGAGGTCGAGCAGTACTTC. Its translation is CAWGTEVEQYF.

The rearrangement joins TRBV6-6 to TRBJ2-1; tentative D call: TRBD2 (6 bases). The CDR3 has 16 residues. Trimming stripped 2 bases from V and 5 bases from J, with 16 bases between. Germline CDR1 and CDR2: MNHNY and SVGAGI (reference sequence). CDR3 loop: CASSYGPGEVHNEQFF. In DNA form, the CDR3 reads TGTGCCAGCAGTTACGGTCCGGGAGAGGTCCACAATGAGCAGTTCTTC.

The chain has TRBV6-5 and TRBJ1-2, with D possibly TRBD1 on 6 matching bases. This CDR3 contains 14 residues. Germline loops: CDR1 MNHEY, CDR2 SVGAGI. The V end was cut by 2 bases, the J end by 4 bases, with 11 bases between. The CDR3 coding sequence is TGTGCCAGCAGTTACGCCGGAGGGGGCTATGGCTACACCTTC. This encodes CASSYAGGGYGYTF.

This chain uses TRBV7-8 with TRBJ1-5; 9 bases are a match to TRBD1. J gave up 5 bases and V 5 bases, and 4 bases lay outside the gene matches. The CDR3 is 14 amino acids. Looked up from germline, CDR1 is SGHVS and CDR2 is FQNEAQ. The DNA of the CDR3 is TGTGCCAGCAGCCGGACAGGGGATCATCAGCCCCAGCATTTT. It specifies CASSRTGDHQPQHF.

This chain uses TRBV19 with TRBJ2-1, with D perhaps matching TRBD2 (5 bases). This CDR3 is 14 amino acids long. Germline V gives CDR1 LNHDA, CDR2 SQIVND (reference sequence). The ends were cut back, 7 bases at V and 0 bases at J, with 10 bases in the middle. The CDR3 sequence: CASTPADSYNEQFF. In nucleotides, the CDR3 is TGTGCCAGTACGCCAGCGGACTCCTACAATGAGCAGTTCTTC.

This clone was counted between two and nine times. The V gene is TRBV11-1, the J gene TRBJ2-7; 11 nucleotides agree with TRBD2. CDR3 length equals 16 residues. Trimming removed 5 bases from V and 1 base from J; junction bases left unmatched: 7. Germline assignment: CDR1 SGHAT and CDR2 FQDESV (reference sequence). DNA of the CDR3: TGTGCCAGCAGCGAGTCTAGCGGGAGGCCTTCCTACGAGCAGTACTTC. Residues: CASSESSGRPSYEQYF.

The CDR3 spells CASSVTGISYEQYF. The DNA of the CDR3 is TGCGCCAGCAGCGTCACAGGAATCTCCTACGAGCAGTACTTC. V gene TRBV5-1 combines with J gene TRBJ2-7, with D perhaps TRBD1 (5 bases). The CDR3 spans 14 residues. Germline-derived CDR1 and CDR2 are SGHRS and YFSETQ. V was pared by 4 bases and J by 0 bases, with 11 bases between.

The J gene is TRBJ2-7, the V gene TRBV29-1; no definite D call. The CDR3 extends over 15 amino acids. V shed 5 bases and J shed 0 bases, with 17 bases lying between them. Per germline, CDR1 SQVTM and CDR2 ANQGSEA. CDR3 sequence (DNA): TGCAGCGTTTTTTCGGCACAGCAGAGCTCCTACGAGCAGTACTTC. It codes for CSVFSAQQSSYEQYF.

The genes are TRBV5-4 and TRBJ2-1; 7 nucleotides agree with TRBD1. CDR1 SGHNT and CDR2 YYREEE come from the germline V gene (reference sequence). The CDR3 loop spans 16 amino acids. J was trimmed by 6 bases and V by 0 bases; bases with no gene match: 9. Here the CDR3 DNA reads TGTGCCAGCAGCTTGGGTGGGACAGCAATCCTCAATGAGCAGTTCTTC. Translating it yields CASSLGGTAILNEQFF.

This chain uses TRBV18 with TRBJ1-2, with TRBD1 matching 10 bases. This CDR3 region has 13 residues. Germline CDR1 is KGHSH and CDR2 is LQKENI. The V and J ends lost 6 bases and 6 bases, in that order; junction bases with no gene match: 4. The CDR3: CASSSGTGDGYTF. Written as DNA, the CDR3 is TGTGCCAGCTCCTCCGGGACAGGGGATGGCTACACCTTC.

The chain carries TRBV27 and TRBJ2-5; D call uncertain. From germline, CDR1 is MNHEY and CDR2 SMNVEV (reference sequence). Trimming removed 5 bases from V and 2 bases from J, with 3 bases in between. The CDR3 runs 11 residues. The CDR3 spells CASSLQETQYF. CDR3 in DNA: TGTGCCAGCAGTCTACAAGAGACCCAGTACTTC.

The chain is built from TRBV30 and TRBJ1-6; no firm D call. The germline V and J ends were trimmed by 5 bases and 9 bases, with 14 bases remaining between them. The CDR3 has 13 residues. Germline V CDR1 and CDR2: GTSNPN, SVGIG (reference sequence). CDR3 in DNA: TGTGCCTGGCAAAAGGCGGTGGGTTCACCCCTCCACTTT. This sequence encodes CAWQKAVGSPLHF.

The rearrangement links TRBV27 to TRBJ2-4; 10 bases agree with TRBD2. The V and J ends lost 8 bases and 4 bases, in that order; junction bases with no gene match: 8. Germline V CDR1 and CDR2: MNHEY, SMNVEV (reference sequence). The CDR3 has 15 amino acids. CDR3 sequence reads: CASASALAGKNIQYF. The CDR3 nucleotides are TGTGCCAGCGCTTCCGCACTAGCGGGGAAAAACATTCAGTACTTC.

The J gene is TRBJ2-7, the V gene TRBV25-1; tentatively, D is TRBD1 or TRBD2 (7 bases each). The CDR3 length is 14 residues. Germline V gene lookup returns CDR1 MGHDK and CDR2 SYGVNS. Trimming stripped 7 bases from V and 7 bases from J, with 20 bases between. CDR3 bases: TGTGCCAGCACTGTCGAGCGGGACAGCAGGGAGCAGTACTTC. Translation: CASTVERDSREQYF.

The chain has TRBV2 and TRBJ1-2; D might be TRBD1 (6 bases). There are 12 residues in the CDR3. Per germline, CDR1 SNHLY and CDR2 FYNNEI. V was clipped by 6 bases and J by 3 bases, with 8 bases between them. The CDR3 DNA sequence: TGTGCCAGCAGCCACAGGGACTATGGCTACACCTTC. Protein product: CASSHRDYGYTF. Full variable domain (rest looked up from reference TRBV2 and TRBJ1-2): EPEVTQTPSHQVTQMGQEVILRCVPISNHLYFYWYRQILGQKVEFLVSFYNNEISEKSEIFDDQFSVERPDGSNFTLKIRSTKLEDSAMYFCASSHRDYGYTFGSGTRLTVV.

This sequence joins TRBV7-2 and TRBJ2-7; possible D gene TRBD2, 6 bases. V lost 5 bases to trimming and J lost 0 bases, with 14 bases between them. Germline CDR1 SGHTA, CDR2 FQGNSA. The CDR3 is 15 amino acids. The CDR3 here is CASSRERVSSYEQYF. CDR3 coding DNA: TGTGCCAGCAGCCGGGAGAGGGTAAGCTCCTACGAGCAGTACTTC.

This chain uses TRBV27 with TRBJ2-3; the D is unclear. The CDR3 length is 14 residues. Germline CDR1 and CDR2: MNHEY and SMNVEV (reference sequence). Trimming left V 6 bases short and J 2 bases short, with 12 bases between. The CDR3 DNA reads as TGTGCCAGCAGACCCGATTACTCCACAGATACGCAGTATTTT. Protein sequence: CASRPDYSTDTQYF.

About this clone itself: The same CDR3 also results from other DNA sequences found in this sample. The CDR3 spells CASSFPGLAGETQYF. CDR3 nucleotides: TGTGCCAGCAGCTTTCCGGGACTAGCGGGTGAGACCCAGTACTTC. The chain has TRBV5-4 and TRBJ2-5, with TRBD2 identical over 12 bases. After removal of 2 bases from V and 5 bases from J, the junction contained 4 bases not matched to a gene. The length of the CDR3 is 15 residues. Germline-derived CDR1 and CDR2 are SGHNT and YYREEE (reference sequence).